This passage covers 19 T cell receptor beta chains from one sample sequenced in a study of blood T cell repertoires in COVID-19 (dated by TCRdb to between 2020 and 2021). Libraries were constructed by the immunoSEQ multiplex PCR assay. TCRdb obtained this table from immuneACCESS and retained in-frame rearrangements with V and J assigned. These tables miss some clones; where compared with another copy, unresolved V genes account for less than half of the shortfall, and the remainder is unexplained. The sample profile shows approximately 260,000 clones; over 75% of them were found once. The ten top clones hold approximately 2.2% of the sample. Material: peripheral blood. Receptor source: a woman aged 35 to 49 who had recovered from COVID-19.

The genes are TRBV18 and TRBJ2-4; maybe TRBD2 (6 bases). V lost 2 bases to trimming and J lost 3 bases, with 8 bases between them. CDR1 and CDR2 (germline): KGHSH, LQKENI. The CDR3 has 14 amino acids. DNA for the CDR3: TGTGCCAGCTCACCAGGGGGGAACAAAAACATTCAGTACTTC. Residues: CASSPGGNKNIQYF.

The CDR3 bases are TGTGCCAGCAGCTTAATGGCCACCCCGAACACCGGGGAGCTGTTTTTT. Amino acids: CASSLMATPNTGELFF. V gene TRBV7-3 combines with J gene TRBJ2-2; D is uncertain. Per the germline V gene, CDR1 is SGHTA and CDR2 is FQGTGA. V was cut by 1 base and J by 0 bases, with 9 bases left in between. This CDR3 region has 16 residues. The full variable domain, rest sourced from reference TRBV7-3 and TRBJ2-2, is GAGVSQTPSNKVTEKGKYVELRCDPISGHTALYWYRQSLGQGPEFLIYFQGTGAADDSGLPNDRFFAVRPEGSVSTLKIQRTERGDSAVYLCASSLMATPNTGELFFGEGSRLTVL.

This clone was picked up a small number of times. The chain combines TRBV4-2 with TRBJ2-7, with a possible D match to TRBD1 (6 bases). The V end lost 3 bases, the J end lost 0 bases, and 18 bases lay between the germline ends. Germline values: CDR1 LGHNA, CDR2 YNFKEQ. The CDR3 spans 17 residues. CDR3 bases: TGTGCCAGCAGCCAGGCTCAGTGGGGGCAGAGCTCCTACGAGCAGTACTTC. As protein: CASSQAQWGQSSYEQYF.

The gene calls are TRBV5-5 and TRBJ2-5; tentative D call: TRBD2 (5 bases). V lost 3 bases, J lost 5 bases, and 14 bases lay in between. CDR1 is SGHKS and CDR2 is YYEKEE in the germline V gene (reference sequence). The CDR3 totals 14 residues. DNA for the CDR3: TGTGCCAGCAGCTCATATTCTAGCTTGGAGACCCAGTACTTC. Its protein product is CASSSYSSLETQYF.

The rearrangement links TRBV18 to TRBJ2-7; possible D gene TRBD1, 5 bases. V gave up 3 bases and J gave up 2 bases, with 11 bases separating them. In germline, CDR1 is KGHSH, CDR2 LQKENI. The CDR3 runs to 14 residues. CDR3 DNA sequence: TGTGCCAGCTCACCGATGGAAGGGGCCTACGAGCAGTACTTC. Amino acid sequence: CASSPMEGAYEQYF.

The V gene is TRBV30, the J gene TRBJ2-3, with 11 bases lining up with TRBD2. Germline trimming cut 4 bases from V and 0 bases from J; bases unmatched to any gene: 6. The CDR3 sequence is 16 residues long. Germline loops: CDR1 GTSNPN, CDR2 SVGIG (reference sequence). The CDR3 sequence is CAWTFGTSGSTDTQYF. Here the CDR3 DNA reads TGTGCCTGGACCTTCGGGACTAGCGGAAGCACAGATACGCAGTATTTT. The whole variable domain, filled in from reference TRBV30 and TRBJ2-3, reads SQTIHQWPATLVQPVGSPLSLECTVEGTSNPNLYWYRQAAGRGLQLLFYSVGIGQISSEVPQNLSASRPQDRQFILSSKKLLLSDSGFYLCAWTFGTSGSTDTQYFGPGTRLTVL.

The V and J genes are TRBV7-3 and TRBJ2-1; D is possibly TRBD2 (5 bases). This CDR3 is built from 15 residues. V was clipped by 3 bases and J by 5 bases, with 14 bases between them. Germline lookup yields CDR1 SGHTA and CDR2 FQGTGA. CDR3 residues: CASSFDGKYDNEQFF. The DNA of the CDR3 is TGTGCCAGCAGCTTTGACGGGAAATATGACAATGAGCAGTTCTTC.

The chain couples TRBV4-3 to TRBJ1-2, with a possible D match to TRBD1 (6 bases). The ends were cut back, 4 bases at V and 5 bases at J, with 8 bases in the middle. This CDR3 spans 12 amino acids. CDR1 and CDR2 (germline): LGHNA, YSLEER. CDR3 amino acids: CASSRQDYGYTF. CDR3 coding DNA: TGCGCCAGCAGCCGACAGGATTATGGCTACACCTTC.

V is TRBV7-9 and J is TRBJ1-5; 7 bases align to TRBD1. The germline V gene has CDR1 SEHNR and CDR2 FQNEAQ (reference sequence). V dropped 5 bases and J dropped 3; count of bases not matched to a gene: 7. This CDR3 contains 15 residues. The CDR3: CASSLGDSLNQPQHF. In DNA, the CDR3 is TGTGCCAGCAGCCTCGGGGACAGTCTCAATCAGCCCCAGCATTTT.

The CDR3 DNA reads TGTGCCAGCAGCCAGGTAGCGGGGGGCACCTACGAGCAGTACTTC. As protein: CASSQVAGGTYEQYF. This chain connects TRBV3-1 (or the pseudogene TRBV3-2) to TRBJ2-7, with 10 bases identical to TRBD2. The CDR3 contains 15 residues. Looked up from germline, CDR1 is LGHDT and CDR2 is YNNKEL (reference sequence). V dropped 3 bases and J dropped 2; count of bases not matched to a gene: 4.

About this clone: A junction end diverges from the germline sequence, so it may reflect a read error. This sequence joins TRBV7-7 and TRBJ2-5, with D perhaps TRBD2 (5 bases). The V gene's germline CDR1 is SSHAT and CDR2 FNYEAQ (reference sequence). The CDR3 consists of 14 residues. CDR3 sequence: CASSLDSRRETQYF. In DNA form, the CDR3 reads TGTGCTAGCAGCTTAGACTCGCGGAGGGAGACCCAGTACTTC.

Worth noting for this clone: A much larger clone sits a single nucleotide away, making a read error possible. This sequence joins TRBV2 and TRBJ2-7, with a possible D match to TRBD1 (5 bases). The CDR3 totals 12 residues. Germline V CDR1 and CDR2: SNHLY, FYNNEI. V was clipped by 5 bases and J by 4 bases, with 9 bases between them. CDR3 region: CASSFSGYEQYF. The CDR3 nucleotides read TGTGCCAGCAGTTTCTCAGGGTACGAGCAGTACTTC. The entire variable domain, with the rest obtained from reference TRBV2 and TRBJ2-7, is as follows: EPEVTQTPSHQVTQMGQEVILRCVPISNHLYFYWYRQILGQKVEFLVSFYNNEISEKSEIFDDQFSVERPDGSNFTLKIRSTKLEDSAMYFCASSFSGYEQYFGPGTRLTVT.

This chain connects TRBV11-3 to TRBJ2-1; 12 nucleotides line up with TRBD2. Germline-derived CDR1 and CDR2 are SGHNT and YENEEA. J was trimmed by 6 bases and V by 0 bases; bases with no gene match: 6. The CDR3 is made up of 17 amino acids. CDR3: CASSLDWGLAGANEQFF. The CDR3 DNA is TGTGCCAGCAGCTTAGATTGGGGACTAGCGGGCGCCAATGAGCAGTTCTTC.

The chain recombines TRBV6-2 or TRBV6-3 with TRBJ1-5; 9 nucleotides align to TRBD1. This CDR3 has 15 amino acids. The junction had 7 bases not matched to a gene; V was cut back by 6 bases and J by 4 bases. Germline V gene sequence: CDR1 MNHEY, CDR2 SVGEGT. The CDR3 coding sequence is TGTGCCAGCAGCCTCGGGACAGGGTATAATCAGCCCCAGCATTTT. This encodes CASSLGTGYNQPQHF.

The chain has TRBV19 and TRBJ2-1, with a tentative D call TRBD1 (6 bases). CDR3 length: 15 residues. Germline V gene sequence: CDR1 LNHDA, CDR2 SQIVND (reference sequence). Trimming left V 2 bases short and J 7 bases short, with 15 bases between. CDR3 DNA: TGTGCCAGTAGTATATTGGGGGCGACTATGAATGAGCAGTTCTTC. It encodes CASSILGATMNEQFF. Looking up the rest from reference TRBV19 and TRBJ2-1 gives the full variable domain: DGGITQSPKYLFRKEGQNVTLSCEQNLNHDAMYWYRQDPGQGLRLIYYSQIVNDFQKGDIAEGYSVSREKKESFPLTVTSAQKNPTAFYLCASSILGATMNEQFFGPGTRLTVL.

The rearrangement links TRBV18 to TRBJ1-1; no firm D call. CDR1 is KGHSH, CDR2 LQKENI, per germline. Trimming stripped 0 bases from V and 2 bases from J, with 7 bases between. CDR3 size: 14 residues. CDR3 DNA sequence: TGTGCCAGCTCACCACCGTCAATTAACACTGAAGCTTTCTTT. The encoded protein is CASSPPSINTEAFF.

This chain links TRBV7-9 with TRBJ1-4, with D maybe TRBD1 (5 bases). CDR3 length: 13 amino acids. Between the trimmed V and J ends, which lost 4 bases and 10 bases, there was a span of 13 bases. Germline CDR1 and CDR2: SEHNR and FQNEAQ (reference sequence). CDR3 protein: CASSSQGYGKLFF. Here the CDR3 DNA reads TGTGCCAGCAGCTCCCAGGGATACGGAAAACTGTTTTTT.

The chain recombines TRBV5-8 with TRBJ2-7; maybe TRBD2 (6 bases). This CDR3 region has 15 residues. The germline V gene has CDR1 SGHTS and CDR2 YDEGEE. V lost 3 bases, J lost 3 bases, and 16 bases lay in between. In DNA, the CDR3 is TGTGCCAGCAGCTCGATGACGGGGACTTTCTACGAGCAGTACTTC. It codes for CASSSMTGTFYEQYF.

The chain uses TRBV5-6 and TRBJ2-7; tentative D call: TRBD2 (5 bases). With 4 bases removed from V and 0 bases from J, the gap between germline ends came to 14 bases. The CDR3 is made up of 15 amino acids. The germline gives CDR1 SGHDT, CDR2 YYEEEE. DNA of the CDR3: TGTGCCAGCAGCGTGGACTGGCGGAGCTCCTACGAGCAGTACTTC. Residues: CASSVDWRSSYEQYF. Full variable domain (rest looked up from reference TRBV5-6 and TRBJ2-7): DAGVTQSPTHLIKTRGQQVTLRCSPKSGHDTVSWYQQALGQGPQFIFQYYEEEERQRGNFPDRFSGHQFPNYSSELNVNALLLGDSALYLCASSVDWRSSYEQYFGPGTRLTVT.